These 8 T cell receptor beta chains were all obtained from the same sample, sequenced in a study of blood T cell repertoires in COVID-19. Here immunoSEQ multiplex PCR was the method, and the copy in TCRdb shows in-frame clones only, minus some. The sample carries fewer than 350,000 clones, approximately 81% recorded once. What was sequenced was peripheral blood. All receptors come from a woman aged 55-69 years with active or convalescent COVID-19.

This clone was seen a few times. The chain couples TRBV6-4 to TRBJ1-6, with 9 bases lining up with TRBD1. The CDR3 totals 12 residues. In germline, CDR1 is MRHNA, CDR2 SNTAGT. V lost 6 bases and J lost 17; bases outside the gene matches: 8. The CDR3 coding sequence is TGTGCCAGCAGACTACGGGACAGGGACTTCCACTTT. Translated, it gives CASRLRDRDFHF.

This chain joins TRBV9 and TRBJ2-7, with D unclear. Trimming shortened V by 4 bases and J by 2 bases, and 13 bases separated the two germline ends. The CDR3 runs 14 residues. Per germline, CDR1 SGDLS and CDR2 YYNGEE. The CDR3 bases are TGTGCCAGCAGCCTCGAGGCGGTCCCCTACGAGCAGTACTTC. Residues: CASSLEAVPYEQYF.

This clone appeared many times. This sequence joins TRBV4-1 and TRBJ1-2; TRBD1 is a possible D gene (6 bases). The CDR3 has 16 amino acids. V lost 0 bases, J lost 4 bases, and 15 bases lay in between. In germline, CDR1 is MGHRA, CDR2 YSYEKL. The CDR3 nucleotides are TGCGCCAGCAGCCAAGATTACAGGGTTTTTGCCTATGGCTACACCTTC. This gives the protein CASSQDYRVFAYGYTF.

This clone was recorded many times. Here the CDR3 reads CASSYSSPRGIYNEQFF. For the CDR3, the DNA is TGTGCCAGCAGTTACTCCTCGCCCCGGGGGATCTACAATGAGCAGTTCTTC. The V and J genes are TRBV6-2 or TRBV6-3 and TRBJ2-1, with D possibly being TRBD2 (6 bases). Trimming took 0 bases from V and 3 from J, leaving 15 bases between them. The CDR3 contains 17 residues. Germline values: CDR1 MNHEY, CDR2 SVGEGT.

The chain combines TRBV9 with TRBJ2-3; 11 bases line up with TRBD2. Germline CDR1 reads SGDLS; CDR2 reads YYNGEE. This CDR3 has 17 amino acids. V lost 3 bases to trimming and J lost 6 bases; unmatched junction nucleotides: 12. The CDR3 DNA is TGTGCCAGCAGCGCGTCCCCCCTAGCGGGGGGCATCGATACGCAGTATTTT. Its protein product is CASSASPLAGGIDTQYF.

The J gene is TRBJ1-2, the V gene TRBV3-1 (or the pseudogene TRBV3-2); no clear D gene. The CDR3 runs 13 residues. The ends were cut back, 1 base at V and 9 bases at J, with 12 bases in the middle. Germline V lookup: CDR1 LGHDT, CDR2 YNNKEL (reference sequence). The DNA of the CDR3 is TGTGCCAGCAGCCAAGTAGAGGGAAAGCGCTACACCTTC. It encodes CASSQVEGKRYTF.

This clone was counted a single time. The gene calls are TRBV5-4 and TRBJ2-1; the match to TRBD2 covers 9 bases. This CDR3 region has 15 residues. J gave up 5 bases and V 2 bases, and 5 bases lay outside the gene matches. The germline V gene encodes CDR1 SGHNT and CDR2 YYREEE (reference sequence). The CDR3 DNA reads as TGTGCCAGCAGCTTCAGGAGCGGGGGGAACAATGAGCAGTTCTTC. Protein product: CASSFRSGGNNEQFF. The full variable domain, with the rest looked up from reference TRBV5-4 and TRBJ2-1, is ETGVTQSPTHLIKTRGQQVTLRCSSQSGHNTVSWYQQALGQGPQFIFQYYREEENGRGNFPPRFSGLQFPNYSSELNVNALELDDSALYLCASSFRSGGNNEQFFGPGTRLTVL.

This chain uses TRBV25-1 with TRBJ1-5; D is unclear. The CDR3 is made up of 14 amino acids. The germline CDR1 and CDR2 sequences are MGHDK and SYGVNS. V was shortened by 5 bases and J by 6 bases, with 14 bases between the two germline ends. CDR3 amino acids: CASSSPGGLQPQHF. CDR3 bases: TGTGCCAGCAGTTCCCCAGGTGGTCTTCAGCCCCAGCATTTT.